This T cell receptor (beta chain) emerged from a study of T cell repertoires in aging, cancer and after chemotherapy (dated by TCRdb to between 2018 and 2021). At the level of the whole study: Donors were distributed across six age groups ranging from 30 or younger to 70 or older, with at least three individuals included per group. To examine immunoaging and T cell reconstitution after chemotherapy, the study profiled TCR beta repertoires in peripheral blood from healthy donors and cancer patients. Control TCR repertoires from healthy donors were recorded over several months to years, and clear clonal overlap was observed across re-sampling. A cohort of about 220 cancer patients (roughly 94 with hematological and some 120 with solid cancers) was assembled, and 95 to 100 healthy donors were included as a reference group. The full dataset contained some 8.7 million TCR reads. Results the study describes overall, beyond this receptor: In both cancer cohorts, median generation probability rose over the chemotherapy interval, which suggests that the repertoire was reconstituted through rebound thymic output. The authors noted that the repertoire data do not allow conclusions about immunological memory after chemotherapy. Significantly lower blood TCR diversity and higher clonality were observed in untreated patients with hematological or solid cancers than in age-matched healthy donors. In healthy donors, the decline in TCR diversity with age was mainly due to loss of richness, whereas in cancer patients loss of evenness also played a role.

On this clonotype itself: Its antigen specificity is not known. This may be a read error, as it is one base from a much larger clone.

Genomic DNA extracted from peripheral blood, rather than sorted cells or RNA, was used as the source for amplification of TCR beta rearrangements. Trimming takes 6 bases off V and 6 bases off J; junction bases not matched to a gene: 11. Per the germline V gene (reference sequence), MNHNY is the CDR1 and SVGAGI is the CDR2. From the cysteine up to the phenylalanine, the CDR3 has a length of 14 residues. The only DNA kept is the CDR3, 42 bases in frame from the first base. Rearranged TRB sequences spanning V, D and J segments were amplified in a multiplex touch-down PCR with a mixed TRB-A/B primer pool. Two consecutive PCR reactions with Phusion HS II polymerase added Illumina adapters and sample indices to the amplicons. Amplicons were gel-purified with the NucleoSpin Gel and PCR Clean-up kit, then checked with Qubit and an Agilent 2100 Bioanalyzer. Libraries were sequenced on an Illumina MiSeq using 600-cycle, single-indexed, paired-end runs. The authors processed their data as follows. MiXCR versions 2.12 and 3.0.5 were used to process the TRB sequences. A clone was defined as each unique CDR3 nucleotide sequence, and only productive sequences supported by at least two reads were kept. The repertoire metrics were Shannon diversity, evenness, clonality (defined as one minus evenness), and alpha-parameterized diversity profiles covering alpha 0 to 5. The IGoR algorithm was used to compute generation probabilities of clones in paired pre- and post-chemotherapy samples. TCRdb redid the processing of the public reads, applying fastp at Q25 and MiXCR, and retained in-frame beta chains. CDR3 protein sequences are deduplicated, and each keeps its most common genes and DNA. TCRdb's processing, not the study's, gives the V and J calls here. A total of about 6,000 distinct CDR3 sequences appear in this sample, roughly a quarter of them only once. Clones ranked in the top ten supply approximately 9.7% of the sample.

The TCR sequence derives from a human donor in good health. Sequencing input: blood. This chain is built from TRBV6-6 and TRBJ2-7; 7 middle bases align to TRBD1. The CDR3 region reads CASSPRDRLCEQYF. The nucleotide sequence is given as TGTGCCAGCAGCCCCCGGGACAGATTATGCGAGCAGTACTTC.